The source of this T cell receptor (beta chain) is a study of blood T cells in healthy people across ages. Sample-barcoded 5' priming and a J-beta primer mix drove a second PCR of about 7 to 12 cycles. Using its own MiXCR run on the 5' RACE reads, TCRdb lists one record per CDR3 protein. The sample lists about 380,000 distinct CDR3 sequences; 45% to 60% were seen once. V was pared by 5 bases and J by 5 bases, with 15 bases between. CDR1 and CDR2 (germline): MNHEY, SVGAGI. The CDR3 spans 14 residues. The receptor comes from a man between 60 and 70 years old in good health. The material sequenced was blood. The chain uses TRBV6-5 and TRBJ2-5; TRBD1 is a possible D gene (6 bases). CDR3 protein: CASSPSGTIETQYF. CDR3 DNA sequence: TGTGCCAGCAGTCCATCCGGGACAATTGAGACCCAGTACTTC.